These 9 T cell receptor beta chains were sequenced from one sample in a study of blood T cell repertoires in COVID-19. Generated by immunoSEQ multiplex PCR, the TCRdb table keeps only in-frame clones and is missing some. Of about 240,000 clones in the sample, 81% were seen once. The sequencing input was peripheral blood. The source is a woman of 80 years or more with COVID-19, enrolled during active disease.

Here the CDR3 DNA reads TGTGCCAGCAGCTTGGGGGCTGGCTACACCTTC. This translates into CASSLGAGYTF. V gene TRBV7-9 combines with J gene TRBJ1-2, with a weak D call TRBD1 (6 bases). CDR3 length: 11 residues. From germline, CDR1 is SEHNR and CDR2 FQNEAQ (reference sequence). V was cut by 3 bases and J by 7 bases, with 6 bases left in between.

The V and J genes are TRBV18 and TRBJ2-1; TRBD2 matches 9 bases. J was trimmed by 7 bases and V by 3 bases; bases with no gene match: 4. The CDR3 totals 14 residues. Germline lookup yields CDR1 KGHSH and CDR2 LQKENI. The CDR3 sequence: CASSPGTSLNEQFF. The CDR3 DNA sequence: TGTGCCAGCTCACCGGGGACTAGCTTAAATGAGCAGTTCTTC.

The chain joins TRBV19 to TRBJ1-2; TRBD1 matches at 8 bases. Trimming at V came to 6 bases and at J to 2 bases, leaving 5 bases not matched to a gene. The germline gives CDR1 LNHDA, CDR2 SQIVND (reference sequence). The CDR3 totals 14 residues. In DNA, the CDR3 is TGTGCCAGTAGAGAGACAGGGGAAAACTATGGCTACACCTTC. This gives the protein CASRETGENYGYTF.

The V and J genes are TRBV2 and TRBJ2-2; D is unclear. Looked up from germline, CDR1 is SNHLY and CDR2 is FYNNEI. CDR3 length: 13 residues. The V end lost 3 bases, the J end lost 3 bases, and 5 bases lay between the germline ends. CDR3 DNA sequence: TGTGCCAGCAGTGATCGTTACACCGGGGAGCTGTTTTTT. The encoded protein is CASSDRYTGELFF.

This chain uses TRBV28 with TRBJ1-1; TRBD1 agrees at 8 bases. J lost 11 bases, V lost 10 bases, and 9 bases had no gene match. Germline V lookup: CDR1 MDHEN, CDR2 SYDVKM. The CDR3 runs 11 residues. This CDR3 is CATWDRWGAFF. CDR3 coding DNA: TGTGCCACCTGGGACAGGTGGGGTGCTTTCTTT.

This chain links TRBV27 with TRBJ2-7, with D perhaps matching TRBD2 (6 bases). V was pared by 5 bases and J by 2 bases, with 16 bases between. Germline CDR1 MNHEY, CDR2 SMNVEV (reference sequence). The CDR3 sequence is 15 residues long. The CDR3 DNA follows: TGTGCCAGCAGTACGCCGGGAGTAGGTACCTACGAGCAGTACTTC. Its protein is CASSTPGVGTYEQYF.

This sequence joins TRBV2 and TRBJ2-3, with 10 bases matching TRBD2. Per germline, CDR1 SNHLY and CDR2 FYNNEI. The CDR3 totals 17 residues. After removal of 2 bases from V and 1 base from J, the junction contained 6 bases not matched to a gene. In nucleotides, the CDR3 is TGTGCCAGCAGTGAAAGACGCCTAGCGGGGGGCACAGATACGCAGTATTTT. Its translation: CASSERRLAGGTDTQYF.

The rearrangement joins TRBV7-6 to TRBJ2-3; 7 nucleotides agree with TRBD2. The germline CDR1 and CDR2 sequences are SGHVS and FNYEAQ. Unmatched junction bases numbered 15, after V lost 1 base and J lost 2 bases. This CDR3 has 19 amino acids. In DNA, the CDR3 is TGTGCCAGCAGCTTAGAAGGGACTACCGGGATTTCCTACACAGATACGCAGTATTTT. Its protein product is CASSLEGTTGISYTDTQYF.

This rearrangement joins TRBV19 to TRBJ2-1; 10 nucleotides agree with TRBD2. Germline loops: CDR1 LNHDA, CDR2 SQIVND (reference sequence). After removal of 3 bases from V and 1 base from J, the junction contained 12 bases not matched to a gene. The CDR3 length is 19 residues. The CDR3 DNA reads TGTGCCAGTAGTATGGAAGCGGGAGGGCCCCGTGGTTCCTACAATGAGCAGTTCTTC. Its translation: CASSMEAGGPRGSYNEQFF. Filled out from reference TRBV19 and TRBJ2-1, the complete variable domain reads DGGITQSPKYLFRKEGQNVTLSCEQNLNHDAMYWYRQDPGQGLRLIYYSQIVNDFQKGDIAEGYSVSREKKESFPLTVTSAQKNPTAFYLCASSMEAGGPRGSYNEQFFGPGTRLTVL.